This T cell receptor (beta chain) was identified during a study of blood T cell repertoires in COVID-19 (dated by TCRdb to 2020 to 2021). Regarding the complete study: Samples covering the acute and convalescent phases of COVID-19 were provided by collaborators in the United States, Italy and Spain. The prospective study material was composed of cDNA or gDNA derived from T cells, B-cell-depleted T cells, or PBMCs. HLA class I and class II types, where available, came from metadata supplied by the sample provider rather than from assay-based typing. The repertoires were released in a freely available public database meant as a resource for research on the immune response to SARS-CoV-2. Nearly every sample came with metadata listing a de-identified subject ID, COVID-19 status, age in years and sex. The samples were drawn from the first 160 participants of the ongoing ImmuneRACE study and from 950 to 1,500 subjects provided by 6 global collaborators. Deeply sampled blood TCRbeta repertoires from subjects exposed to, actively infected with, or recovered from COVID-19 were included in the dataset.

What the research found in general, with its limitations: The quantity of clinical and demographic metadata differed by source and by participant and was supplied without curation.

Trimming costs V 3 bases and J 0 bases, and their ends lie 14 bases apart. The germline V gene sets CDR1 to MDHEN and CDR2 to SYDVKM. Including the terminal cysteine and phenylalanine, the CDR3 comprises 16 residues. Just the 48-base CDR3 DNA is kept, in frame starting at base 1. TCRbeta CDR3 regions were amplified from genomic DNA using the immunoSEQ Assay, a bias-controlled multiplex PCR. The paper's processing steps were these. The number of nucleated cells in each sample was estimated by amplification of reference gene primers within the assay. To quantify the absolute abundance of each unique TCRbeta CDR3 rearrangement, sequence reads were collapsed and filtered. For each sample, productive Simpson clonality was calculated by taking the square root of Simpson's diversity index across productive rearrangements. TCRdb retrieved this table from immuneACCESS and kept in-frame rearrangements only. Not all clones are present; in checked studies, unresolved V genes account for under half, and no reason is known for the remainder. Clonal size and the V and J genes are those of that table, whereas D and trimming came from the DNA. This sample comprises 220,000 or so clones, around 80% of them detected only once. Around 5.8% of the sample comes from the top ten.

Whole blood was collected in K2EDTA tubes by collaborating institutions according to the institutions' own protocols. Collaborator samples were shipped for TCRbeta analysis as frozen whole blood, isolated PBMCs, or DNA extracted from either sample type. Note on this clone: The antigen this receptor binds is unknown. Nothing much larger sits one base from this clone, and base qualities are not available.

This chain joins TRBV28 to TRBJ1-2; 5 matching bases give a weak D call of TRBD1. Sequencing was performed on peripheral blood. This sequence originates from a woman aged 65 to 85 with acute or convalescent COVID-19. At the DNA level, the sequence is TGTGCCAGCAGTTTTGGGAAAGCAGGGTCTAACTATGGCTACACCTTC. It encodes CASSFGKAGSNYGYTF.